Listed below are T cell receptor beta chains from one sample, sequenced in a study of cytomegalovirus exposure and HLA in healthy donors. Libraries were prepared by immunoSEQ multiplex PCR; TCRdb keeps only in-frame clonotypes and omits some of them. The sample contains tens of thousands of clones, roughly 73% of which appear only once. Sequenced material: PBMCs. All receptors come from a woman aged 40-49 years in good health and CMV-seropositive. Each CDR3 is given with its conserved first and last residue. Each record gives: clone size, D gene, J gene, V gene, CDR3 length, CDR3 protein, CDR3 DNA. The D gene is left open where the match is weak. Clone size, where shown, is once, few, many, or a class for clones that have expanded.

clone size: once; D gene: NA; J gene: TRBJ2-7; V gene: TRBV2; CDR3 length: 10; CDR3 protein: CATKPYEQYF; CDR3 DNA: TGTGCCACCAAACCCTACGAGCAGTACTTC
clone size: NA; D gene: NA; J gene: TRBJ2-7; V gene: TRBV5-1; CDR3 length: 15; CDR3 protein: CASSMGTSQDYEQYF; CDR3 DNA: TGCGCCAGCAGCATGGGGACTTCTCAGGACTACGAGCAGTACTTC
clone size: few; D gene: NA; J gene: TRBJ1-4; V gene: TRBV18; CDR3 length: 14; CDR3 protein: CASSPQGAGEKLFF; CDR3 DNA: TGTGCCAGCTCACCCCAGGGAGCGGGGGAAAAACTGTTTTTT
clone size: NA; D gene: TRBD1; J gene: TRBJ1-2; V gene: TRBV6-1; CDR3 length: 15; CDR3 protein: CASSASGQGDYGYTF; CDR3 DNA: TGTGCCAGCAGTGCCTCGGGACAGGGAGACTATGGCTACACCTTC
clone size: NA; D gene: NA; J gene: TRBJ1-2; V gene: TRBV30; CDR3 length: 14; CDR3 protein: CAWTWGGSLRGYTF; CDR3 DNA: TGTGCCTGGACCTGGGGGGGATCCCTGCGAGGCTACACCTTC
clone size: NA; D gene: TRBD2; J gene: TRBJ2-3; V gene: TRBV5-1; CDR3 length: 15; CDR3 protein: CATAPERGGRDTQYF; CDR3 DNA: TGCGCCACCGCGCCTGAGCGGGGGGGCAGAGATACGCAGTATTTT
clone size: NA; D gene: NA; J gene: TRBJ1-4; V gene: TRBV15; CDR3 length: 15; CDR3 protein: CATSESGETNEKLFF; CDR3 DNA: TGTGCCACCAGCGAATCTGGGGAGACTAATGAAAAACTGTTTTTT
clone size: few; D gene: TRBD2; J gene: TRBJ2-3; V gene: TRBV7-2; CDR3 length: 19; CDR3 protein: CASSLDLGTSGGARNTQYF; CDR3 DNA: TGTGCCAGCAGCTTGGACCTCGGGACTAGCGGGGGGGCTCGAAATACGCAGTATTTT
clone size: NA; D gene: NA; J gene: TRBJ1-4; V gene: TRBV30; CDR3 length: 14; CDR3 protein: CAWGPGRPNEKLFF; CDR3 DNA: TGTGCCTGGGGGCCTGGCAGACCTAATGAAAAACTGTTTTTT
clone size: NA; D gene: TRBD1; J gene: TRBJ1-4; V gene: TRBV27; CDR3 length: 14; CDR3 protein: CASNNRGTNEKLFF; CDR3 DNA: TGTGCCAGCAACAACAGGGGAACTAATGAAAAACTGTTTTTT
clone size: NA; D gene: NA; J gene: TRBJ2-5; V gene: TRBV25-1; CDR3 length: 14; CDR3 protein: CASSEPGVRETQYF; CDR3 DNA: TGTGCCAGCAGTGAACCGGGGGTGCGAGAGACCCAGTACTTC
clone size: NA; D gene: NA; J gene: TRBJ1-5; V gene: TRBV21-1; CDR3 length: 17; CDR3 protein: CASSKGPREEYNQPQHF; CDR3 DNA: TGTGCCAGCAGCAAAGGGCCCAGGGAGGAATACAATCAGCCCCAGCATTTT